The clone carrying this T cell receptor beta chain appeared once. This CDR3 is built from 14 residues. Trimming left V 6 bases short and J 4 bases short, with 12 bases between. Germline values: CDR1 MDHEN, CDR2 SYDVKM. These data originate in a study of shared clonotypes between healthy human individuals. The method was immunoSEQ multiplex PCR; TCRdb's version includes in-frame clones alone and lacks a portion of them. The table has about 490,000 clones, 75% to 85% seen once; the top ten hold roughly 13%. The TCR originated in a woman in her thirties or forties in good health. Some clones in this sample may be carry-over from other donors' samples. This chain connects TRBV28 to TRBJ2-2; D gene ambiguous. The sequenced sample was PBMCs. CDR3 amino acids: CASRGQRSTGELFF. DNA for the CDR3: TGTGCCAGCAGGGGCCAGAGAAGCACCGGGGAGCTGTTTTTT.